This T cell receptor (beta chain) derives from a study of blood T cell repertoires in COVID-19. Overall study context: T cells, B-cell-depleted T cells, or PBMCs supplied cDNA or gDNA.

Per the original methods: Estimation of nucleated cell counts relied on the amplification of reference gene primers. Produced via immunoSEQ multiplex PCR; TCRdb's table is partial and in-frame only. V, J and clone size were drawn from that table, and D and trimming were deduced from the DNA. Seen here are roughly 81,000 clones, approximately 82% observed once, and the top ten hold 39%. This CDR3 region has 17 residues. In germline, CDR1 is MDHEN, CDR2 SYDVKM. V lost 4 bases and J 6 bases, leaving 24 bases between the germline ends. This chain links TRBV28 with TRBJ1-2; D may be TRBD1 (5 bases). The TCR was taken from a man older than 75 with active or convalescent COVID-19. The sequenced sample was peripheral blood. The CDR3 DNA reads as TGTGCCAGCAGTTCCCCTCAACCGACAGAATCCCTTGATGGCTACACCTTC. Translation: CASSSPQPTESLDGYTF.